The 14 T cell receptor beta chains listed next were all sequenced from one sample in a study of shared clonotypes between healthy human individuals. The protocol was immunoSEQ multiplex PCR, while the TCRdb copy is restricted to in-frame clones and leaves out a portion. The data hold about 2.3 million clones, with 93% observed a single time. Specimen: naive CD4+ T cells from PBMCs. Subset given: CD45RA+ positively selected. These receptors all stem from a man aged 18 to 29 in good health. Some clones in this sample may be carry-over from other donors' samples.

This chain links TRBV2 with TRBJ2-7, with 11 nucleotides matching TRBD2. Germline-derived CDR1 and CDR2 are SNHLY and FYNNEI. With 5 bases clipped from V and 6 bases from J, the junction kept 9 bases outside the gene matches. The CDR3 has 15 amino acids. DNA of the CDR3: TGTGCCAGCAGTAAGGGACTAGCGGACGTCGGCGAGCAGTACTTC. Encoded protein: CASSKGLADVGEQYF.

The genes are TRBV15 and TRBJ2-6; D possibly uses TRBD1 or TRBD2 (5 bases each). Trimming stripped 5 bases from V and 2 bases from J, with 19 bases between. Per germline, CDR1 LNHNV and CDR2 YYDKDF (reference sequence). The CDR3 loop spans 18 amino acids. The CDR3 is CATSGQRGRGPGANVLTF. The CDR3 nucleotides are TGTGCCACCAGCGGACAAAGGGGTCGGGGCCCTGGGGCCAACGTCCTGACTTTC.

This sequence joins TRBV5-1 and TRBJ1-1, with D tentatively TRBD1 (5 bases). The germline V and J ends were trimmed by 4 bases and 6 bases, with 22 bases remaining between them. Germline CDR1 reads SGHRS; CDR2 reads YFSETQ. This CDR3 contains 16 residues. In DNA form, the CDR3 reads TGCGCCAGCAGCGGCGGGGTGGGGGAACTCAGCGCTGAAGCTTTCTTT. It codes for CASSGGVGELSAEAFF.

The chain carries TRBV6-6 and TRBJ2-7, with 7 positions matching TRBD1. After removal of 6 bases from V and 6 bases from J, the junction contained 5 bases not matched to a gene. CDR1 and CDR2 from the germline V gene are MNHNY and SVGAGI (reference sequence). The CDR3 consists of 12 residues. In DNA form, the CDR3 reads TGTGCCAGCAGGGACGGGACAGTCGAGCAGTACTTC. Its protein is CASRDGTVEQYF.

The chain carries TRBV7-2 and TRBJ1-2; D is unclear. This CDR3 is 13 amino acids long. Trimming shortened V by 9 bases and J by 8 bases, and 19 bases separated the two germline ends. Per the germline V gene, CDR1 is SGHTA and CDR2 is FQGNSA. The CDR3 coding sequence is TGTGCCAGTGGGGAGGAGAGAAAGTCAGGCTACACCTTC. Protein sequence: CASGEERKSGYTF.

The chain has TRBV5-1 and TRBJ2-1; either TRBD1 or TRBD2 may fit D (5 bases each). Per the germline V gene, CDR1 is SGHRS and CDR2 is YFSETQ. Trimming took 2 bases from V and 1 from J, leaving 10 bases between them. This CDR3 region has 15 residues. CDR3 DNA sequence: TGCGCCAGCAGCTTAGGGGAGCGGTCCTACAATGAGCAGTTCTTC. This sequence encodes CASSLGERSYNEQFF.

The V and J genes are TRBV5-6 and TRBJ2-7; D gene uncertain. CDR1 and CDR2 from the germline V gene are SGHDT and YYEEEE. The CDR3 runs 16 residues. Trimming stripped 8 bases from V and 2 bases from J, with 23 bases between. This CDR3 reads CASRFMVPRGAYEQYF. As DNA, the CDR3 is TGTGCCAGTAGATTTATGGTCCCGCGCGGCGCCTACGAGCAGTACTTC.

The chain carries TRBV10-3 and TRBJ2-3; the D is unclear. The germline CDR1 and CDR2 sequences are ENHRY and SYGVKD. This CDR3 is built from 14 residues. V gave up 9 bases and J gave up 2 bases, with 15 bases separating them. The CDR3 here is CAILGQKNTDTQYF. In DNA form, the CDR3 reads TGTGCCATTTTAGGGCAGAAAAACACAGATACGCAGTATTTT.

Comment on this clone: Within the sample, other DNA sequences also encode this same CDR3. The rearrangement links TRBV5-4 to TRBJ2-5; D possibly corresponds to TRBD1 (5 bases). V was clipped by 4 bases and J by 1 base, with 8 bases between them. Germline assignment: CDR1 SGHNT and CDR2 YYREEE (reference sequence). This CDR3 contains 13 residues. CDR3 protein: CASSLDSQETQYF. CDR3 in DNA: TGTGCCAGCAGCCTCGACAGCCAAGAGACCCAGTACTTC.

The CDR3 protein is CAISGQGDTGELFF. Written as DNA, the CDR3 is TGTGCCATCAGTGGGCAGGGCGACACCGGGGAGCTGTTTTTT. J is TRBJ2-2 and V is TRBV10-3; weak D call: TRBD1 (5 bases). The CDR3 runs to 14 residues. Germline lookup yields CDR1 ENHRY and CDR2 SYGVKD. Trimming pared 4 bases from V and 3 bases from J, leaving 9 bases between.

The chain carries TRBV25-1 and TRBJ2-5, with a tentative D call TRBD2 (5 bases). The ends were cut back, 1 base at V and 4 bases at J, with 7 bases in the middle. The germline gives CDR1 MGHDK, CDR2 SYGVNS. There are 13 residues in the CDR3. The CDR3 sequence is CASSEWAGETQYF. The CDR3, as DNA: TGTGCCAGCAGTGAATGGGCGGGAGAGACCCAGTACTTC.

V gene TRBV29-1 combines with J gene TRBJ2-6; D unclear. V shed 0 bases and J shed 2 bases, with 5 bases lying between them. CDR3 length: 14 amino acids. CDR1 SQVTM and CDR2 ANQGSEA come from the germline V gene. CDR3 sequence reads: CSVEDPPGANVLTF. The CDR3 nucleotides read TGCAGCGTTGAAGACCCCCCTGGGGCCAACGTCCTGACTTTC.

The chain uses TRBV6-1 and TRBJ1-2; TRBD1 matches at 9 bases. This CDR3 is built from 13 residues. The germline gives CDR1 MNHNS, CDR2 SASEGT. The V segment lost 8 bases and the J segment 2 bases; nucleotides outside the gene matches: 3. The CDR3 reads CASGGTGNYGYTF. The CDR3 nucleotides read TGTGCCAGCGGGGGGACAGGGAACTATGGCTACACCTTC.

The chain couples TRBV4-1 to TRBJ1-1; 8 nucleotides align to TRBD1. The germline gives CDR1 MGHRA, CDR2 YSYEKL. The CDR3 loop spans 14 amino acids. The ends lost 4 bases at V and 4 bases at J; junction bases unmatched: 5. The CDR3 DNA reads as TGCGCCAGCAGCCCCTGGACAGGGATCACTGAAGCTTTCTTT. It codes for CASSPWTGITEAFF.